The present T cell receptor (beta chain) was sequenced within a study of early T cells in non-severe SARS-CoV-2 infection. About the research overall: The authors sequenced bulk RNA from unsorted whole blood, leaving chains unpaired.

Trimming removed 1 base from V and 0 bases from J, with 13 bases in between. The germline CDR1 and CDR2 sequences are MNHEY and SVGAGI. This CDR3 comprises 16 residues. Molecules of cDNA were individually given unique molecular identifiers that were attached to them. TCRdb passed the 5' RACE reads through MiXCR, listing each CDR3 protein once. The table has 70,000 or so distinct CDR3 sequences, about 9.4% seen once. The source is an adult who was a healthcare worker with PCR-confirmed SARS-CoV-2 infection or an uninfected control (not recorded which). The specimen was whole blood, collected at baseline. This rearrangement joins TRBV6-5 to TRBJ2-7; no clear D. The CDR3 region has the DNA TGTGCCAGCAGTTACTTCGTCGGATCTGCCTCCTACGAGCAGTACTTC. It translates to CASSYFVGSASYEQYF.